This TCR beta chain was identified in a study of beta chain features in type 1 diabetes. Every bit of the isolated RNA underwent reverse transcription, so sequencing read expressed TCRB transcripts. Some clones are missing from TCRdb's copy, which holds only in-frame ones; the method was immunoSEQ multiplex PCR. This table has 300,000 to 400,000 clones, around 12% appearing once. This CDR3 contains 16 residues. Germline V gene data show CDR1 as KGHSH and CDR2 as LQKENI. V was trimmed by 0 bases and J by 1 base, leaving 12 bases between them. This clone was seen more than once but under ten times. Source material: naive CD4+ T cells from blood. This receptor was identified in a man between 18 and 35 years old in good health. The chain employs TRBV18 and TRBJ1-1; maybe TRBD1 (5 bases). The CDR3 DNA sequence: TGTGCCAGCTCACCACCCGGGGGACGGCAGAACACTGAAGCTTTCTTT. Its translation: CASSPPGGRQNTEAFF.